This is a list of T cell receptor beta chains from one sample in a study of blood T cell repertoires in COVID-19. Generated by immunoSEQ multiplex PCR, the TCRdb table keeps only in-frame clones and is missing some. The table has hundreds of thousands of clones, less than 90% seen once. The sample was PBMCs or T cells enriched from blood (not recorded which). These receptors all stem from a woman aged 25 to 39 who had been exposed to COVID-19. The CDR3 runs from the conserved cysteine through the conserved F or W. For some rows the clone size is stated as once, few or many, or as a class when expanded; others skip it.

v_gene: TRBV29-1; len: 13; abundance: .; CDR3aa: CSVEVGVNEKLFF
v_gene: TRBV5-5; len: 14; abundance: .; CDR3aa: CASSWDRGGSEAFF
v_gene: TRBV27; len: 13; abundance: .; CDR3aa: CASSSRSDYGYTF
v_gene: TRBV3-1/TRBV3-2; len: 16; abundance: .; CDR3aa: CASSSRTTRTGETQYF
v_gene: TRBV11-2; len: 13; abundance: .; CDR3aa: CASSLGGTYEQYF
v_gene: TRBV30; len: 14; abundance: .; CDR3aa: CAWSGQTINQPQHF
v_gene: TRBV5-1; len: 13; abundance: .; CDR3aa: CASSLGLQETQYF
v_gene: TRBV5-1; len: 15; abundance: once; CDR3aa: CASSSSGDRGHGYTF
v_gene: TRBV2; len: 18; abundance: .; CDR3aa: CASTFIRDRRFANYGYTF
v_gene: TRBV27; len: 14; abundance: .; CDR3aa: CASSQGRGSYEQYF
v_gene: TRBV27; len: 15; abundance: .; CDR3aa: CASRSLAGGTYEQYF
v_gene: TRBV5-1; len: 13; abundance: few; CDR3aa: CASSQGSGNTIYF
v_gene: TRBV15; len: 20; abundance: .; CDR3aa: CATSQTSPGQLKGSGNTIYF
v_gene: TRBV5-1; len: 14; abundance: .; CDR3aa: CASSYSGGSMGQYF
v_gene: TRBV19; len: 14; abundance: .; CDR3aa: CASTIGQGNQPQHF
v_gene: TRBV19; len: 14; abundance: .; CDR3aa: CASSPGSGANVLTF
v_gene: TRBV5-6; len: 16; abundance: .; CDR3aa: CASSLFDRGLSEGYTF
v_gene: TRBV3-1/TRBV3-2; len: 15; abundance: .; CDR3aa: CASSHSGGVIKTQYF
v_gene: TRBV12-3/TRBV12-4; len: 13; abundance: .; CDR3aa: CASRAGRYYEQFF
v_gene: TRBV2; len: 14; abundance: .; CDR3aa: CASSLLRGSYEQYF
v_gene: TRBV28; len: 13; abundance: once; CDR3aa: CAGRRGNDQPQHF
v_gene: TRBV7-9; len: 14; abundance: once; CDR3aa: CASIVVTSTDTQYF
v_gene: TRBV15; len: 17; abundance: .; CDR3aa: CATSRDRTGGYDYGYTF
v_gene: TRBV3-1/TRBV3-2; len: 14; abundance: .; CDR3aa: CASSQDGREGPQHF
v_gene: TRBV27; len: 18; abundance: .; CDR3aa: CASSLSVAGWPNNSPLHF
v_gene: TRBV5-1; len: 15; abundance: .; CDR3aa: CASSLGGVGADTQYF
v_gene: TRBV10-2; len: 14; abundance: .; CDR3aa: CASSETQGLEKLFF
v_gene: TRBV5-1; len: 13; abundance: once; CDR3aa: CASSQTINNEQFF
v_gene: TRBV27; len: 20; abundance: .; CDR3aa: CASSSARRGGGALAKNIQYF
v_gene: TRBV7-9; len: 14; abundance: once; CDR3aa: CASSRHRLPLGYTF
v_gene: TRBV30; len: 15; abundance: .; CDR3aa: CAWSKFAYNTGELFF
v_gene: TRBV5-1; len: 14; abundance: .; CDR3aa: CASSLGDRGQPQHF
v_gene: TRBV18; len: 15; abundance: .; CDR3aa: CASSPRRDSFYEQYF
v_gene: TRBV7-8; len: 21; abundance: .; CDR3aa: CASSLDPTRDQAGGGADTQYF
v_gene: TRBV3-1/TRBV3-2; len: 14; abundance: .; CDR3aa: CASSQAGGTDTQYF
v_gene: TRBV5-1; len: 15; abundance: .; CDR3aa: CASSMTGGDGEKLFF
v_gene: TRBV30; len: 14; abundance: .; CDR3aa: CAWSRDRGNQPQHF
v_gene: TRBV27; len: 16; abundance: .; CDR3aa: CASTVRGGRPNYGYTF
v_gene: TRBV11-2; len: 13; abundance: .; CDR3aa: CASSRDREETQYF
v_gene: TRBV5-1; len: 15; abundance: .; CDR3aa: CASSLQGARTGELFF
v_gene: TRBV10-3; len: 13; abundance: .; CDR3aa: CAIWTGGTGELFF
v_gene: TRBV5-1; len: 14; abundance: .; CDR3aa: CASSPGTANTEAFF
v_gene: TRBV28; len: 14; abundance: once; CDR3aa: CASSKSGRNQPQHF
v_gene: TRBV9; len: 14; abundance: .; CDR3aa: CASSQGNLHYEQYF
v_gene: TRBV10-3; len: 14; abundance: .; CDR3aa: CAISRDRGRQGYTF
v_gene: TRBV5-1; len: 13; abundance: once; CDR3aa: CASSDRANTEAFF
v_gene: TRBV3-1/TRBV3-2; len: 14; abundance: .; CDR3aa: CASSQEGGIGKLFF
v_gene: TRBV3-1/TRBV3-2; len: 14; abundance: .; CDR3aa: CASSQDFRAETQYF
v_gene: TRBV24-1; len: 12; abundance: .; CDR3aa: CATETGTGELFF
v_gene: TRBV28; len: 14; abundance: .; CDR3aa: CASRTAGGGGGYTF
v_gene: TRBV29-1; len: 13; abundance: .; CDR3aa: CSVSGLVYNEQFF
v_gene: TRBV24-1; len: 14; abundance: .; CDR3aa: CATSGARYTDTQYF
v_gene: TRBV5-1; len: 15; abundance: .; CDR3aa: CASRLLALGYNEQFF
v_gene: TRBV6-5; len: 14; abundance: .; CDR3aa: CASSYGSGAYGYTF
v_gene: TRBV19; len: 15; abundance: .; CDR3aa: CASSIEAGRGYEQYF
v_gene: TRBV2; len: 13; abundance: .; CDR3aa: CASRRYDNEKLFF
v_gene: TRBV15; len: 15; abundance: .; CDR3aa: CATSRDFGRGTEAFF
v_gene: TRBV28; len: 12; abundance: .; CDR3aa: CASMVANYGYTF
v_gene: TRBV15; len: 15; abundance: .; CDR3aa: CATSDLEDSTYEQYF
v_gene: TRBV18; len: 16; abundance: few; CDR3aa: CASSTGQGGVRTEAFF